What follows are 2 T cell receptor beta chains derived from one specimen sequenced in a study of blood T cell repertoires in COVID-19. Some clones are missing from TCRdb's copy, which holds only in-frame ones; the method was immunoSEQ multiplex PCR. The sample contains 80,000 to 100,000 clones, 86% of which appear only once. The sequenced sample consisted of peripheral blood. Source of these receptors: a woman aged 55-70 years in a cohort sampled during active or convalescent COVID-19.

Of note for this clone: An end of the junction differs from the germline gene, which may be a read error. The V call is TRBV18, the J call TRBJ2-3; D is undetermined. Germline lookup yields CDR1 KGHSH and CDR2 LQKENI. The CDR3 contains 13 residues. Written as DNA, the CDR3 is TGTGCCACCTCATACTCTAGCACAGATACGCAGTATTTT. Amino acid sequence: CATSYSSTDTQYF.

The V gene is TRBV5-4, the J gene TRBJ1-4; maybe TRBD1 (6 bases). This CDR3 region has 15 residues. The germline gives CDR1 SGHNT, CDR2 YYREEE (reference sequence). V was trimmed by 4 bases and J by 4 bases, leaving 14 bases between them. The CDR3 spells CASSPSTGYNEKLFF. DNA of the CDR3: TGTGCCAGCAGCCCCTCGACAGGATATAATGAAAAACTGTTTTTT.